The 15 T cell receptor beta chains given below trace back to one sample, sequenced in a study of T-cell memory formation after mild COVID-19. TCRdb ran MiXCR on the 5' RACE reads and lists one entry per CDR3 protein. The table lists 290,000 or so distinct CDR3 sequences, roughly 21% of them singletons. The sequencing sample was made of PBMCs or a T cell subset sorted from them (not recorded which). The source of these receptors is a man in his late teens or twenties who had mild COVID-19 (a few samples of this study predate the infection). Cell type and time point are not known.

The chain recombines TRBV4-1 with TRBJ2-3; 13 bases align to TRBD2. The CDR3 is 15 residues long. Germline V CDR1 and CDR2: MGHRA, YSYEKL. V was pared by 4 bases and J by 10 bases, with 8 bases of the junction left unmatched. CDR3 bases: TGCGCCAGCAGCCGACTAGCGGGGGGCCGCCAGGCGCAGTATTTT. Translation: CASSRLAGGRQAQYF.

The sample holds a few counts of this clonotype. The V and J genes are TRBV5-1 and TRBJ2-7; D is possibly TRBD1 or TRBD2 (6 bases each). Trimming stripped 0 bases from V and 2 bases from J, with 12 bases between. Germline V gene data show CDR1 as SGHRS and CDR2 as YFSETQ. The CDR3 is 15 residues long. The DNA of the CDR3 is TGCGCCAGCAGCTTGGCCCGGGGGCTTACCTACGAGCAGTACTTC. Translating it yields CASSLARGLTYEQYF.

The rearrangement links TRBV7-8 to TRBJ2-3, with D maybe TRBD1 (6 bases). This CDR3 has 15 residues. Trimming shortened V by 5 bases and J by 4 bases, and 16 bases separated the two germline ends. CDR1 SGHVS and CDR2 FQNEAQ come from the germline V gene. CDR3 in amino acids: CASSQTHREPDTQYF. CDR3 coding DNA: TGTGCCAGCAGCCAGACTCACAGGGAGCCAGATACGCAGTATTTT.

V gene TRBV27 combines with J gene TRBJ2-7, with 8 bases lining up with TRBD2. Trimming cost V 7 bases and J 6 bases; bases outside gene matches: 14. The CDR3 extends over 15 amino acids. CDR1 and CDR2 (germline): MNHEY, SMNVEV (reference sequence). CDR3 sequence reads: CASISRGTGGPEQYV. DNA of the CDR3: TGTGCCAGCATCTCGCGGGGGACGGGAGGGCCCGAGCAGTACGTC.

This clonotype has a handful of counts. The V and J genes are TRBV20-1 and TRBJ2-1; D may correspond to TRBD1 or TRBD2 (5 bases each). The V end lost 5 bases, the J end lost 4 bases, and 18 bases lay between the germline ends. The germline V gene has CDR1 DFQATT and CDR2 SNEGSKA (reference sequence). This CDR3 has 15 amino acids. CDR3 DNA: TGCAGTGCTCCGGGACGGCCGTACGTTTACAATGAGCAGTTCTTC. Translating it yields CSAPGRPYVYNEQFF.

The chain carries TRBV4-1 and TRBJ1-4; D is unresolved. The CDR3 spans 12 residues. Trimming shortened V by 0 bases and J by 12 bases, and 8 bases separated the two germline ends. Germline V CDR1 and CDR2: MGHRA, YSYEKL. The CDR3 reads CASSQERRELFF. The CDR3 DNA reads as TGCGCCAGCAGCCAAGAACGCCGGGAACTGTTTTTT.

This clonotype showed up just a few times. J is TRBJ2-3 and V is TRBV28, with 14 bases fitting TRBD2. From germline, CDR1 is MDHEN and CDR2 SYDVKM. V shed 3 bases and J 0 bases; nucleotides not matched to a gene: 8. The CDR3 is 19 amino acids. For the CDR3, the DNA is TGTGCCAGCAGTTTGCTCGGACTAGCGGGGGGAGTTAGCACAGATACGCAGTATTTT. Protein: CASSLLGLAGGVSTDTQYF. The variable domain in full, with the rest retrieved from reference TRBV28 and TRBJ2-3, is DVKVTQSSRYLVKRTGEKVFLECVQDMDHENMFWYRQDPGLGLRLIYFSYDVKMKEKGDIPEGYSVSREKKERFSLILESASTNQTSMYLCASSLLGLAGGVSTDTQYFGPGTRLTVL.

The J gene is TRBJ2-1, the V gene TRBV6-5; the match to TRBD2 covers 11 bases. Germline trimming cut 7 bases from V and 5 bases from J; bases unmatched to any gene: 4. CDR3 length: 14 residues. Germline V CDR1 and CDR2: MNHEY, SVGAGI. The CDR3 bases are TGTGCCAGCATCCTAGCGGGGGGCCACAATGAGCAGTTCTTC. Protein sequence: CASILAGGHNEQFF.

The rearrangement joins TRBV15 to TRBJ2-3; the match to TRBD1 covers 7 bases. The CDR3 runs to 13 residues. Trimming cost V 5 bases and J 6 bases; bases outside gene matches: 5. Looked up from germline, CDR1 is LNHNV and CDR2 is YYDKDF (reference sequence). The chain's CDR3 is CATSRQGGDTQYF. The CDR3 bases are TGTGCCACCAGCCGACAGGGCGGGGATACGCAGTATTTT.

This clonotype was observed a handful of times. The chain recombines TRBV4-3 with TRBJ1-2, with D unresolved. The CDR3 extends over 15 amino acids. The V gene's germline CDR1 is LGHNA and CDR2 YSLEER. V lost 1 base, J lost 0 bases, and 9 bases lay in between. The CDR3 DNA reads TGCGCCAGCAGCCAAGGTTCACAGCCTAACTATGGCTACACCTTC. Translation: CASSQGSQPNYGYTF.

This chain connects TRBV3-1 to TRBJ1-1, with TRBD1 identical over 7 bases. Germline V gives CDR1 LGHDT, CDR2 YNNKEL (reference sequence). The CDR3 extends over 14 amino acids. V lost 1 base and J lost 6; bases outside the gene matches: 5. The CDR3 coding sequence is TGTGCCAGCAGCCAAGTCACAGGGGTCCCTGAAGCTTTCTTT. Its translation: CASSQVTGVPEAFF.

The chain uses TRBV29-1 and TRBJ1-5; a possible D gene is TRBD1 (6 bases). The ends were cut back, 4 bases at V and 5 bases at J, with 12 bases in the middle. The length of the CDR3 is 13 residues. Germline V gene data show CDR1 as SQVTM and CDR2 as ANQGSEA. CDR3 nucleotides: TGCAGCGTTGCACAGGGAGGGGATCAGCCCCAGCATTTT. Its protein product is CSVAQGGDQPQHF. Full variable domain (remainder filled in from reference TRBV29-1 and TRBJ1-5): SAVISQKPSRDICQRGTSLTIQCQVDSQVTMMFWYRQQPGQSLTLIATANQGSEATYESGFVIDKFPISRPNLTFSTLTVSNMSPEDSSIYLCSVAQGGDQPQHFGDGTRLSIL.

This clonotype was seen a few times. For the CDR3, the DNA is TGTGCCAGCAGCGCGTTTCCGGGACAGGGGTCCACAGATACGCAGTATTTT. Translation: CASSAFPGQGSTDTQYF. The chain employs TRBV9 and TRBJ2-3; 10 nucleotides align to TRBD1. J was trimmed by 2 bases and V by 3 bases; bases with no gene match: 9. The CDR3 is 17 residues long. Germline V gene sequence: CDR1 SGDLS, CDR2 YYNGEE.

The rearrangement uses TRBV6-5 and TRBJ1-6; D call uncertain. CDR1 and CDR2 from the germline V gene are MNHEY and SVGAGI. V was clipped by 4 bases and J by 12 bases, with 7 bases between them. This CDR3 is 11 amino acids long. CDR3 bases: TGTGCCAGCAGTTCCCGGGGACCCCTCCACTTT. Protein: CASSSRGPLHF.

This CDR3 is CASSDDNYFRGNTEAFF. The DNA for the CDR3 is TGTGCCAGCAGTGACGACAACTATTTTAGGGGAAACACTGAAGCTTTCTTT. V gene TRBV6-5 combines with J gene TRBJ1-1; D possibly corresponds to TRBD1 (5 bases). Trimming took off 5 bases at V and 2 bases at J, with 21 bases between the two ends. CDR3 length: 17 amino acids. Per germline, CDR1 MNHEY and CDR2 SVGAGI.